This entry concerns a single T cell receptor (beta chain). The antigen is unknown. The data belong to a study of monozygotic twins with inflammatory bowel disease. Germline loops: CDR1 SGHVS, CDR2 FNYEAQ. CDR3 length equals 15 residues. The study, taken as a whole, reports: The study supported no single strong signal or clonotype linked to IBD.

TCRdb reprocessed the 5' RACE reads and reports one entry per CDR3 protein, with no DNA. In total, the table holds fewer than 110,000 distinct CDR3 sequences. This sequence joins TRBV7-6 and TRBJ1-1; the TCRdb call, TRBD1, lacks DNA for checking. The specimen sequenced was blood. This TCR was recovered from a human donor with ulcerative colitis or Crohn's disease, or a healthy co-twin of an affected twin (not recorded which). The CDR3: CASSLWGGKNTEAFF.